One and the same sample provided the 17 T cell receptor beta chains below, sequenced in a study of blood T cell repertoires in COVID-19. Generated by immunoSEQ multiplex PCR, the TCRdb table keeps only in-frame clones and is missing some. The table shows about 130,000 clones, with around 86% occurring only once. Input material: PBMCs or T cells enriched from blood (not recorded which). The origin of the receptors is a man in his thirties or forties who had recovered from COVID-19.

The sample holds one count of this clone. The chain employs TRBV27 and TRBJ2-7; D gene uncertain. The CDR3 contains 14 residues. Trimming left V 8 bases short and J 2 bases short, with 16 bases between. Germline V gives CDR1 MNHEY, CDR2 SMNVEV (reference sequence). The CDR3 protein is CASRPLDGTYEQYF. CDR3 DNA: TGTGCCAGCCGCCCCCTAGACGGTACCTACGAGCAGTACTTC.

The chain is built from TRBV7-8 and TRBJ2-3; TRBD2 matches 13 bases. Germline CDR1 SGHVS, CDR2 FQNEAQ. This CDR3 is 17 amino acids long. Trimming cost V 5 bases and J 3 bases; bases outside gene matches: 8. Here the CDR3 reads CASSLPPGLAGTDTQYF. As DNA, the CDR3 is TGTGCCAGCAGCCTGCCGCCGGGACTAGCGGGGACAGATACGCAGTATTTT.

V gene TRBV7-6 combines with J gene TRBJ2-2, with D possibly being TRBD1 (5 bases). The CDR3 spans 16 residues. Germline V gene data show CDR1 as SGHVS and CDR2 as FNYEAQ. Trimming pared 0 bases from V and 3 bases from J, leaving 11 bases between. In DNA, the CDR3 is TGTGCCAGCAGCTTAGCGGCAGGGCGATACACCGGGGAGCTGTTTTTT. It encodes CASSLAAGRYTGELFF.

This sequence joins TRBV7-2 and TRBJ1-2, with TRBD1 matching over 9 bases. The trim removed 5 bases at V and 0 bases at J, leaving 7 bases unmatched. Germline CDR1 and CDR2: SGHTA and FQGNSA. This CDR3 is 16 amino acids long. The CDR3 DNA reads as TGTGCCAGCAGCCTAGGACAGGGGTCGACTAACTATGGCTACACCTTC. Translated: CASSLGQGSTNYGYTF. Combining the CDR3 with reference TRBV7-2 and TRBJ1-2 gives the whole variable domain GAGVSQSPSNKVTEKGKDVELRCDPISGHTALYWYRQSLGQGLEFLIYFQGNSAPDKSGLPSDRFSAERTGGSVSTLTIQRTQQEDSAVYLCASSLGQGSTNYGYTFGSGTRLTVV.

The chain uses TRBV23-1 and TRBJ1-5, with D perhaps matching TRBD1 (5 bases). TRBV23-1 is labeled an ORF, and its function is uncertain. The CDR3 spans 17 residues. Trimming shortened V by 0 bases and J by 0 bases, and 12 bases separated the two germline ends. CDR3: CASSQSFRQTSNQPQHF. CDR3 DNA: TGCGCCAGCAGTCAATCGTTTCGACAGACTAGCAATCAGCCCCAGCATTTT.

This clone was observed once. The V gene is TRBV2, the J gene TRBJ2-1; the match to TRBD2 covers 12 bases. Unmatched junction bases numbered 3, after V lost 6 bases and J lost 6 bases. CDR3 size: 14 residues. Germline-derived CDR1 and CDR2 are SNHLY and FYNNEI. CDR3 region: CASSGLAGFNEQFF. CDR3 coding DNA: TGTGCCAGCAGCGGACTAGCGGGGTTCAATGAGCAGTTCTTC.

The genes are TRBV19 and TRBJ1-6; TRBD1 might be the D (6 bases). CDR1 is LNHDA, CDR2 SQIVND, per germline (reference sequence). Deletions cut 1 base from V and 9 bases from J, with 10 bases between. This CDR3 contains 14 residues. The CDR3 region is CASSIAGVGSPLHF. The CDR3 nucleotides read TGTGCCAGTAGTATAGCAGGGGTCGGTTCACCCCTCCACTTT.

This chain connects TRBV7-8 to TRBJ1-3, with 7 bases identical to TRBD1. With V trimmed by 3 bases and J by 4 bases, 3 bases remained unmatched. Germline V gene lookup returns CDR1 SGHVS and CDR2 FQNEAQ. CDR3 length: 14 residues. The chain's CDR3 is CASSLTGIGNTIYF. Written as DNA, the CDR3 is TGTGCCAGCAGCTTGACAGGGATCGGAAACACCATATATTTT.

This clone has a handful of counts. The chain recombines TRBV7-8 with TRBJ1-5, with D perhaps TRBD1 (6 bases). The germline V gene has CDR1 SGHVS and CDR2 FQNEAQ. This CDR3 comprises 16 residues. Between the trimmed V and J ends, which lost 5 bases and 6 bases, there was a span of 20 bases. CDR3 residues: CASSPTTPGASQPQHF. Written as DNA, the CDR3 is TGTGCCAGCAGCCCAACCACTCCAGGGGCCAGTCAGCCCCAGCATTTT.

The V gene is TRBV14, the J gene TRBJ2-1, with D possibly being TRBD1 (6 bases). Per germline, CDR1 SGHDN and CDR2 FVKESK. Trimming removed 3 bases from V and 2 bases from J, with 8 bases in between. CDR3 length: 14 residues. The chain's CDR3 is CASSQAGAYNEQFF. The CDR3 DNA reads as TGTGCCAGCAGCCAGGCAGGGGCCTACAATGAGCAGTTCTTC.

The rearrangement uses TRBV5-1 and TRBJ2-7; 11 nucleotides line up with TRBD2. The V gene's germline CDR1 is SGHRS and CDR2 YFSETQ. With V trimmed by 5 bases and J by 2 bases, 18 bases remained unmatched. The CDR3 has 19 amino acids. The CDR3 region is CASSDHRDSSGRATYEQYF. DNA of the CDR3: TGCGCCAGCAGTGATCACCGGGACAGTAGCGGGAGGGCCACCTACGAGCAGTACTTC.

CDR3 nucleotide sequence: TGTGCCAGTAGTATAGCCAGTACTGAGGTGAACACTGAAGCTTTCTTT. Its translation: CASSIASTEVNTEAFF. This chain joins TRBV19 and TRBJ1-1; D uncertain. Germline CDR1 LNHDA, CDR2 SQIVND (reference sequence). The CDR3 consists of 16 residues. Trimming cost V 1 base and J 0 bases, with 12 bases left between them.

Points on this clone: One end of the junction does not line up with germline, which may come from a read error. This chain uses TRBV19 with TRBJ1-6; 7 positions match TRBD1. This CDR3 region has 15 residues. The germline V gene encodes CDR1 LNHDA and CDR2 SQIVND (reference sequence). CDR3 bases: TGTGCCAGTAGTATAGTGGGACAGCTTAATTCGCCCCTCCACTTT. It specifies CASSIVGQLNSPLHF.

The genes are TRBV10-2 and TRBJ2-5; TRBD1 agrees at 9 bases. This CDR3 is built from 16 residues. The V and J ends lost 3 bases and 5 bases, in that order; junction bases with no gene match: 10. The germline V gene has CDR1 WSHSY and CDR2 SAAADI. The CDR3 DNA is TGCGCCAGCAGTGATCAAACAGGGGGCGGACTGGAGACCCAGTACTTC. The encoded protein is CASSDQTGGGLETQYF.

CDR3 residues: CASSQGSREGTQYF. In DNA, the CDR3 is TGTGCCAGCAGCCAAGGTTCACGGGAAGGGACCCAGTACTTC. This chain uses TRBV3-1 (or the pseudogene TRBV3-2) with TRBJ2-5, with D possibly matching TRBD2 (5 bases). The length of the CDR3 is 14 residues. Trimming cost V 1 base and J 7 bases, with 13 bases left between them. The germline V gene has CDR1 LGHDT and CDR2 YNNKEL (reference sequence).

The sample holds one count of this clone. The CDR3 sequence: CATTDGTEAFF. The CDR3 DNA is TGTGCCACTACCGATGGCACTGAAGCTTTCTTT. This rearrangement joins TRBV12-3 or TRBV12-4 to TRBJ1-1; D remains unclear. V was clipped by 10 bases and J by 4 bases, with 10 bases between them. CDR3 length equals 11 residues.

The CDR3: CASSLADREGWGSPLHF. CDR3 in DNA: TGTGCCAGCAGCCTCGCGGACAGGGAGGGTTGGGGTTCACCCCTCCACTTT. V usage is TRBV5-6 and J usage is TRBJ1-6, with 8 positions matching TRBD1. The CDR3 loop spans 17 amino acids. CDR1 and CDR2 from the germline V gene are SGHDT and YYEEEE. The junction had 15 bases not matched to a gene; V was cut back by 4 bases and J by 9 bases.